Following are 16 T cell receptor beta chains from one sample sequenced in a study of graft-versus-host responses after intestinal transplantation. These receptors' antigens are unknown. TCRdb's copy holds only in-frame clones and misses some; the assay was immunoSEQ multiplex PCR. The table lists 30,000 to 40,000 clones, roughly 94% of them singletons, with around 0.2% in the top ten. The sample in question was unstimulated CD4+ T cells sorted from spleen or lymph node cells, obtained before transplant. The source is a human donor who was the organ donor for an intestinal transplant.

This chain links TRBV4-3 with TRBJ2-2; TRBD1 matches 8 bases. This CDR3 region has 16 residues. Trimming removed 1 base from V and 8 bases from J; junction bases left unmatched: 9. CDR1 is LGHNA, CDR2 YSLEER, per germline. The CDR3 sequence is CASSQVREQGVGELFF. The CDR3, as DNA: TGCGCCAGCAGCCAAGTTAGGGAACAGGGGGTGGGGGAGCTGTTTTTT.

V and J are TRBV13 and TRBJ2-1; D not resolved. V lost 1 base and J lost 7, with 14 bases in between. The CDR3 totals 15 residues. Germline CDR1 is PRHDT and CDR2 is FYEKMQ (reference sequence). CDR3 region: CASSLAQAKRNEQFF. CDR3 DNA sequence: TGTGCCAGCAGCTTAGCCCAGGCCAAACGGAATGAGCAGTTCTTC. Full variable domain (rest looked up from reference TRBV13 and TRBJ2-1): AAGVIQSPRHLIKEKRETATLKCYPIPRHDTVYWYQQGPGQDPQFLISFYEKMQSDKGSIPDRFSAQQFSDYHSELNMSSLELGDSALYFCASSLAQAKRNEQFFGPGTRLTVL.

The chain joins TRBV7-2 to TRBJ2-2, with 7 bases lining up with TRBD1. The ends lost 5 bases at V and 2 bases at J; junction bases unmatched: 5. There are 15 residues in the CDR3. The germline V gene has CDR1 SGHTA and CDR2 FQGNSA. For the CDR3, the DNA is TGTGCCAGCAGCCAGGACAGGACAAACACCGGGGAGCTGTTTTTT. Protein sequence: CASSQDRTNTGELFF.

The CDR3, as DNA: TGTGCCAGCAGTTACCAGGGACAGGGAGGTTGGGAGACCCAGTACTTC. Its translation: CASSYQGQGGWETQYF. The chain has TRBV6-5 and TRBJ2-5; TRBD1 aligns across 9 bases. Germline lookup yields CDR1 MNHEY and CDR2 SVGAGI. There are 16 residues in the CDR3. V shed 2 bases, J shed 5 bases, and the junction held 9 bases outside the gene matches.

V gene TRBV5-1 combines with J gene TRBJ1-3; tentatively, D is TRBD1 (5 bases). Trimming took off 0 bases at V and 3 bases at J, with 16 bases between the two ends. CDR3 length equals 17 residues. CDR1 and CDR2 (germline): SGHRS, YFSETQ. The CDR3 DNA is TGCGCCAGCAGCTTGGAATCAGGGTCCTCTGGTGGAAACACCATATATTTT. Its protein is CASSLESGSSGGNTIYF.

The chain combines TRBV10-3 with TRBJ2-1; weak D call: TRBD2 (6 bases). The germline V gene has CDR1 ENHRY and CDR2 SYGVKD. V was trimmed by 10 bases and J by 7 bases, leaving 14 bases between them. This CDR3 is 12 amino acids long. The CDR3, as DNA: TGTGCCACGACATCGGGGAGGAATGAGCAGTTCTTC. Its protein is CATTSGRNEQFF.

The rearrangement joins TRBV7-2 to TRBJ1-6; the D is unclear. Germline V gives CDR1 SGHTA, CDR2 FQGNSA. Deletions cut 6 bases from V and 0 bases from J, with 3 bases between. The CDR3 length is 13 residues. CDR3 coding DNA: TGTGCCAGCAGGAGCTCCTATAATTCACCCCTCCACTTT. Its translation: CASRSSYNSPLHF.

V gene TRBV28 combines with J gene TRBJ2-6; 9 bases are a match to TRBD1. CDR1 is MDHEN, CDR2 SYDVKM, per germline. The V gene end was trimmed by 6 bases and the J gene end by 2 bases; junction bases not matched to a gene: 11. The CDR3 loop spans 18 amino acids. CDR3 region: CASRRQTGGWAGANVLTF. CDR3 nucleotides: TGTGCCAGCAGAAGACAAACAGGGGGCTGGGCTGGGGCCAACGTCCTGACTTTC.

The CDR3, as DNA: TGTGCCATCAGTGAGTTAGGGCGGGCAAATCAGCCCCAGCATTTT. As protein: CAISELGRANQPQHF. The V and J genes are TRBV10-3 and TRBJ1-5; no firm D call. The CDR3 is 15 amino acids. The V end was cut by 1 base, the J end by 4 bases, with 11 bases between. Germline-derived CDR1 and CDR2 are ENHRY and SYGVKD.

The V and J genes are TRBV10-3 and TRBJ1-1; D remains unclear. V was pared by 5 bases and J by 1 base, with 8 bases between. This CDR3 is built from 13 residues. Germline loops: CDR1 ENHRY, CDR2 SYGVKD. The CDR3 DNA is TGTGCCATCAGTCTAACACAGAACACTGAAGCTTTCTTT. This gives the protein CAISLTQNTEAFF.

V and J are TRBV19 and TRBJ2-5; no clear D gene. Germline V gives CDR1 LNHDA, CDR2 SQIVND (reference sequence). The CDR3 covers 11 residues. Trimming removed 6 bases at V and 4 bases at J, with 6 bases between. The CDR3 DNA reads TGTGCCAGTAGCCCGGGAGAGACCCAGTACTTC. It translates to CASSPGETQYF.

The chain couples TRBV6-1 to TRBJ1-5, with D possibly TRBD1 on 5 matching bases. CDR1 MNHNS and CDR2 SASEGT come from the germline V gene. CDR3 length: 13 residues. V lost 11 bases and J lost 4, with 15 bases in between. CDR3 protein: CAGGVEGNQPQHF. The CDR3 DNA sequence: TGTGCCGGCGGCGTTGAGGGGAATCAGCCCCAGCATTTT.

This clone was found a few times. The rearrangement uses TRBV9 and TRBJ2-5; 8 bases line up with TRBD2. V shed 4 bases, J shed 1 base, and the junction held 6 bases outside the gene matches. The length of the CDR3 is 15 residues. Germline loops: CDR1 SGDLS, CDR2 YYNGEE. CDR3 loop: CASSSGTRSQETQYF. DNA for the CDR3: TGTGCCAGCAGCTCCGGGACTAGGAGCCAAGAGACCCAGTACTTC.

J is TRBJ2-3 and V is TRBV30; D perhaps matches TRBD1 (6 bases). V was trimmed by 2 bases and J by 4 bases, leaving 16 bases between them. The CDR3 has 15 residues. Germline CDR1 reads GTSNPN; CDR2 reads SVGIG (reference sequence). CDR3 sequence: CAWSLGHRVPDTQYF. CDR3 DNA: TGTGCCTGGAGTTTAGGGCACAGGGTCCCAGATACGCAGTATTTT.

V and J are TRBV10-2 and TRBJ2-7; D ambiguous. The length of the CDR3 is 12 residues. CDR1 is WSHSY, CDR2 SAAADI, per germline. Trimming removed 6 bases at V and 3 bases at J, with 9 bases between. CDR3 nucleotide sequence: TGCGCCAGCAGCACCGTTCGCTACGAGCAGTACTTC. Translated: CASSTVRYEQYF.

The rearrangement joins TRBV27 to TRBJ2-3, with D possibly called TRBD1 or TRBD2 (6 bases each). Per germline, CDR1 MNHEY and CDR2 SMNVEV (reference sequence). This CDR3 is built from 17 residues. Trimming cost V 5 bases and J 0 bases, with 18 bases left between them. CDR3 sequence: CASSPTSRGLSTDTQYF. The CDR3 DNA follows: TGTGCCAGCAGTCCTACTTCCCGGGGGCTCAGCACAGATACGCAGTATTTT.